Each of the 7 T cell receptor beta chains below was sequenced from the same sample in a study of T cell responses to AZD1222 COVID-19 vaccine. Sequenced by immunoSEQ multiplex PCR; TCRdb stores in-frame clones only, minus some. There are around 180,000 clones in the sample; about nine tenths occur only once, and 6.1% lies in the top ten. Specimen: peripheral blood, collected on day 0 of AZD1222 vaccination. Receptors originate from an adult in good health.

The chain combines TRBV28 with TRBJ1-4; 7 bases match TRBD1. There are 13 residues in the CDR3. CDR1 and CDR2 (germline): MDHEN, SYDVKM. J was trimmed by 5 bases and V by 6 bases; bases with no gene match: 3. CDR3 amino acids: CASRPQGNEKLFF. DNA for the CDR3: TGTGCCAGCAGACCACAGGGGAATGAAAAACTGTTTTTT.

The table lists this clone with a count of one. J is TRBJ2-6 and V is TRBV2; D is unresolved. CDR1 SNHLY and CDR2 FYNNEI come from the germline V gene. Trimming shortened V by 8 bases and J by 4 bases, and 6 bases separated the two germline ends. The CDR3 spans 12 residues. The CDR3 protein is CASLSGANVLTF. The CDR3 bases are TGTGCCAGCCTTTCCGGGGCCAACGTCCTGACTTTC.

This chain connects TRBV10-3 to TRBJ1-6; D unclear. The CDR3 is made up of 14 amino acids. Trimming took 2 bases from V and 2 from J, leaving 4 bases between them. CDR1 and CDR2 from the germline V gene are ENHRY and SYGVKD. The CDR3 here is CAISEEPYNSPLHF. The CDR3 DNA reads TGTGCCATCAGTGAGGAACCCTATAATTCACCCCTCCACTTT.

In DNA form, the CDR3 reads TGTGCCAGCAGTACCGCAGGGCGGCCTGGAAACACCATATATTTT. It encodes CASSTAGRPGNTIYF. The rearrangement joins TRBV28 to TRBJ1-3; D possibly corresponds to TRBD1 (5 bases). The CDR3 sequence is 15 residues long. Trimming took off 5 bases at V and 2 bases at J, with 13 bases between the two ends. CDR1 and CDR2 (germline): MDHEN, SYDVKM.

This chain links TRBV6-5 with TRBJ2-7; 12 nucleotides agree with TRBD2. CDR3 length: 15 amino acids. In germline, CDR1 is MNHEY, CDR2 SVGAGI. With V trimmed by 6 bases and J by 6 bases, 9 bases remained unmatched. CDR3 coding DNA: TGTGCCAGCAGGCCCATCACTAGCGGGAGGAGCGAGCAGTACTTC. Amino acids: CASRPITSGRSEQYF.

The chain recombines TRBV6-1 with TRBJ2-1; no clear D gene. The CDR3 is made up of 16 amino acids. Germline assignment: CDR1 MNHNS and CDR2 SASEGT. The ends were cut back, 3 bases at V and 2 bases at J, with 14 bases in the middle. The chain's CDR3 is CASSDAQRITYNEQFF. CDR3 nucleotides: TGTGCCAGCAGTGATGCCCAGCGAATAACCTACAATGAGCAGTTCTTC.

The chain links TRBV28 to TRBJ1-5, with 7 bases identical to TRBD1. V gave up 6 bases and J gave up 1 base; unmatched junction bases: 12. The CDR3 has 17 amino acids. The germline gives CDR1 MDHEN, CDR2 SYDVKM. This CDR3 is CASSSGQIGGSNQPQHF. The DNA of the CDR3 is TGTGCCAGCAGCTCGGGACAGATCGGAGGCAGCAATCAGCCCCAGCATTTT.